The clone carrying this TCR beta chain came up many times. Antigen unknown. This sample stems from a study of T-cell reconstitution after alpha-beta-depleted transplantation in children. Findings and limits, study-wide: For some patients, TCRbeta diversity was high at day 60 because of recipient T cells and thymic progenitors that survived. Most T-cell counts and diversity one year after the transplant came from T cells that were newly produced. After transplant, at about two months, alpha-beta T cells were reportedly derived from several hundred expanded graft clones.

This sample's TCRbeta library carried unique molecular identifier barcodes. Each CDR3 protein gets one entry after TCRdb re-called the PCR reads with MiXCR. The sample yields about 460,000 distinct CDR3 sequences, approximately 10% seen once. This TCR was sampled from a child aged 2 to 9 with inherited bone marrow failure, due to receive a stem cell transplant. Sequencing was performed on PBMCs, taken before TCRalphabeta/CD19-depleted stem cell transplant.

CDR3 coding DNA: TGTGCCAGCAGCCAAGATACTAGCGGGAGGGGGCGTTTCTTC. This sequence encodes CASSQDTSGRGRFF. V usage is TRBV3-1 and J usage is TRBJ2-1; TRBD2 matches 13 bases. The CDR3 length is 14 residues. Germline-derived CDR1 and CDR2 are LGHDT and YNNKEL (reference sequence). J gave up 16 bases and V 0 bases, and 6 bases lay outside the gene matches.